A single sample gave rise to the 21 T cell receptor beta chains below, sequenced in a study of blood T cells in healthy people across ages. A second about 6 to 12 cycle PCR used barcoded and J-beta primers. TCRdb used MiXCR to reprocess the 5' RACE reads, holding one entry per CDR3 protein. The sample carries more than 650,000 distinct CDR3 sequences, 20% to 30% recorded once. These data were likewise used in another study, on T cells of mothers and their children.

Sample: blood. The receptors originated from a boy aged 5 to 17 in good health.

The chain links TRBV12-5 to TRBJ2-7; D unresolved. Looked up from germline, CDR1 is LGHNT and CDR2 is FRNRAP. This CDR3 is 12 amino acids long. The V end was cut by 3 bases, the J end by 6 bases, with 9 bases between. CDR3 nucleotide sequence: TGTGCTAGTGGTTTAAGTCCGATCGAGCAGTACTTC. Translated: CASGLSPIEQYF.

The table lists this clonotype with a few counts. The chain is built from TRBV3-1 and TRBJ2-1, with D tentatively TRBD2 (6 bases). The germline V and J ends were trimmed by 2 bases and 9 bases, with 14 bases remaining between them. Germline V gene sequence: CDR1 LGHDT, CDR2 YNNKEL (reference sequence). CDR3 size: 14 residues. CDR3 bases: TGTGCCAGCAGCCAATTTGAGACTAGTCTTGAGCAGTTCTTC. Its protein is CASSQFETSLEQFF.

As DNA, the CDR3 is TGTGCCATCAGTGAGTCGAGCCTAGGATACGAGCAGTACTTC. Translated: CAISESSLGYEQYF. The rearrangement links TRBV10-3 to TRBJ2-7, with no clear D. V was shortened by 0 bases and J by 4 bases, with 10 bases between the two germline ends. The CDR3 has 14 residues. Germline CDR1 is ENHRY and CDR2 is SYGVKD.

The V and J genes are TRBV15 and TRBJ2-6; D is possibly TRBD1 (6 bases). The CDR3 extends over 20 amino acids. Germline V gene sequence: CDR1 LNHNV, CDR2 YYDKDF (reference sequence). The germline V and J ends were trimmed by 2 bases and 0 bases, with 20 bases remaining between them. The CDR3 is CATSRPHQGTFSSGANVLTF. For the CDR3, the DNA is TGTGCCACCAGCAGACCCCATCAGGGGACATTCTCCTCTGGGGCCAACGTCCTGACTTTC. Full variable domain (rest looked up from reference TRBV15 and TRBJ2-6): DAMVIQNPRYQVTQFGKPVTLSCSQTLNHNVMYWYQQKSSQAPKLLFHYYDKDFNNEADTPDNFQSRRPNTSFCFLDIRSPGLGDTAMYLCATSRPHQGTFSSGANVLTFGAGSRLTVL.

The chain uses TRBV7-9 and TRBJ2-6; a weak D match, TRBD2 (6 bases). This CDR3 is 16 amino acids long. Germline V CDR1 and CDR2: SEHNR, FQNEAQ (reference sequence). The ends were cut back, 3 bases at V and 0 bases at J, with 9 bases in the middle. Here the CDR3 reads CASSFGGISGANVLTF. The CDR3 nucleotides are TGTGCCAGCAGCTTCGGGGGAATCTCTGGGGCCAACGTCCTGACTTTC.

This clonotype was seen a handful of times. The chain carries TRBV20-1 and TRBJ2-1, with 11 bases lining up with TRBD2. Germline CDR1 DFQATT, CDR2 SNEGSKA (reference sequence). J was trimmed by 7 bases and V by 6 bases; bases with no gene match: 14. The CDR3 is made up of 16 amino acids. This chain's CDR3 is CSATGEPSGGRNEQFF. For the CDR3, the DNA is TGCAGTGCGACCGGGGAGCCTAGCGGGGGGCGGAATGAGCAGTTCTTC.

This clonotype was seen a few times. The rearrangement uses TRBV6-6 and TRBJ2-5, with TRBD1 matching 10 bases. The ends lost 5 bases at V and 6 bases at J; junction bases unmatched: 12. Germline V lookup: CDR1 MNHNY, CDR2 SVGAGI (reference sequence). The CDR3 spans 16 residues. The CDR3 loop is CASSADPTGGIKTQYF. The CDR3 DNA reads TGTGCCAGCAGTGCGGACCCGACAGGGGGCATAAAGACCCAGTACTTC.

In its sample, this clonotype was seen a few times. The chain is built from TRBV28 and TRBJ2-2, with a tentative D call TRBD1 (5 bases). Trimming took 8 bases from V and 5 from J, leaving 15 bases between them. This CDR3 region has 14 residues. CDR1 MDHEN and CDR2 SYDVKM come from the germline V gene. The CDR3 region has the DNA TGTGCCAGCGGTTGGACAAGTAGTACCGGGGAGCTGTTTTTT. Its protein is CASGWTSSTGELFF.

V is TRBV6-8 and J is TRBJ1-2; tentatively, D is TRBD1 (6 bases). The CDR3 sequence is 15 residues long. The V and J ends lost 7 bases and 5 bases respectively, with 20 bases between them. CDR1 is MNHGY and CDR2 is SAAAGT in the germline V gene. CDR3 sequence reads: CASTLSLDRPYGYTF. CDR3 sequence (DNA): TGTGCCAGCACCCTCTCCCTGGACAGACCTTATGGCTACACCTTC.

CDR3 region: CASSQVGQGYNEQFF. The CDR3 bases are TGTGCCAGCAGCCAAGTCGGACAGGGGTACAATGAGCAGTTCTTC. This chain uses TRBV3-1 with TRBJ2-1, with 9 positions matching TRBD1. Looked up from germline, CDR1 is LGHDT and CDR2 is YNNKEL (reference sequence). CDR3 length: 15 amino acids. V was pared by 1 base and J by 4 bases, with 2 bases of the junction left unmatched.

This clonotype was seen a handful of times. CDR3 loop: CSVGGTEAFF. The CDR3 nucleotides are TGCAGCGTTGGAGGCACTGAAGCTTTCTTT. This rearrangement joins TRBV29-1 to TRBJ1-1; D is undetermined. V lost 4 bases to trimming and J lost 4 bases, with 4 bases between them. The germline gives CDR1 SQVTM, CDR2 ANQGSEA. This CDR3 spans 10 amino acids.

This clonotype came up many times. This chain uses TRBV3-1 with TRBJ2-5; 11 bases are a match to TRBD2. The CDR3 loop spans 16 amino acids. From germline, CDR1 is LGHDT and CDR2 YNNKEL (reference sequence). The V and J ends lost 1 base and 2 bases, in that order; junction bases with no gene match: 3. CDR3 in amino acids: CASSQGGTSGQETQYF. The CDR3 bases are TGTGCCAGCAGCCAAGGCGGGACTAGCGGACAAGAGACCCAGTACTTC.

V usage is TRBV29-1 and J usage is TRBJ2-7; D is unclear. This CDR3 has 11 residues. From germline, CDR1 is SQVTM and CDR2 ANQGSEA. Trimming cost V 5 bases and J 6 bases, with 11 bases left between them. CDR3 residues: CSVIRVGEQYF. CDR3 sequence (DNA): TGCAGCGTTATACGTGTGGGCGAGCAGTACTTC.

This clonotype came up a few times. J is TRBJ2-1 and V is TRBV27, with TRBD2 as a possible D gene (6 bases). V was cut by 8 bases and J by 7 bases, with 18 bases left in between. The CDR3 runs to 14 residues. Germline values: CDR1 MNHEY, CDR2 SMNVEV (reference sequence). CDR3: CASQSGLSFNEQFF. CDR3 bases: TGTGCCAGCCAGTCGGGACTCTCCTTTAATGAGCAGTTCTTC.

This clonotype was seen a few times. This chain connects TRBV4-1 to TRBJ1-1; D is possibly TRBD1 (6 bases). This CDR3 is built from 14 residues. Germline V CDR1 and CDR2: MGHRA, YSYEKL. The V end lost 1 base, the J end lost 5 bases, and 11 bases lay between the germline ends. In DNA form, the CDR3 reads TGCGCCAGCAGCCAAGTGAAGGGGGGGACTGAAGCTTTCTTT. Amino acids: CASSQVKGGTEAFF.

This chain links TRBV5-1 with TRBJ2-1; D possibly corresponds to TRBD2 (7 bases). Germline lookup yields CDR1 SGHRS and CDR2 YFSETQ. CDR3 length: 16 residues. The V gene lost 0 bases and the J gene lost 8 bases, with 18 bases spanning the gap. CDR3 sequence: CASSLDGGGGVDEQFF. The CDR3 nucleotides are TGCGCCAGCAGCTTGGATGGAGGGGGGGGAGTTGATGAGCAGTTCTTC. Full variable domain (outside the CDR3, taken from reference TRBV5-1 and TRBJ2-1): KAGVTQTPRYLIKTRGQQVTLSCSPISGHRSVSWYQQTPGQGLQFLFEYFSETQRNKGNFPGRFSGRQFSNSRSEMNVSTLELGDSALYLCASSLDGGGGVDEQFFGPGTRLTVL.

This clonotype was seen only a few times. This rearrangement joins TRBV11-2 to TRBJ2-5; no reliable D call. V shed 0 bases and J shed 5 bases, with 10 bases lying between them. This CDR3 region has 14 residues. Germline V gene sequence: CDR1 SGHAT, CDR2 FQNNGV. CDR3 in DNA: TGTGCCAGCAGCTTAGATGCGGCACCCGAGACCCAGTACTTC. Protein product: CASSLDAAPETQYF.

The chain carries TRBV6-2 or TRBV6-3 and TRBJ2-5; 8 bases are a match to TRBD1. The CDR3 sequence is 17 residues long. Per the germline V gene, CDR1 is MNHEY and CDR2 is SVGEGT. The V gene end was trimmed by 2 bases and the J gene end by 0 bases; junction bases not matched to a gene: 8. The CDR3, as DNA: TGTGCCAGCAGTTACACCCCCACAGGGGGGTACCAAGAGACCCAGTACTTC. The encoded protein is CASSYTPTGGYQETQYF.

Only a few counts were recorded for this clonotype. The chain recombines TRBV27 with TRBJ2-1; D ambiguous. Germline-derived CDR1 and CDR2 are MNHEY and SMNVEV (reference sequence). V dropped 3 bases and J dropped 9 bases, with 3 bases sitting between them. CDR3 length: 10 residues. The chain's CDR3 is CASSFIEQFF. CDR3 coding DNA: TGTGCCAGCAGTTTTATTGAGCAGTTCTTC.

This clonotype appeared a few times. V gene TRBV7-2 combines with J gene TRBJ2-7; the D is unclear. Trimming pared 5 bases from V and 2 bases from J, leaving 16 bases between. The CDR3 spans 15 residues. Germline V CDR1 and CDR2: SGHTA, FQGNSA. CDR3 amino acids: CASSLNPTGPYEQYF. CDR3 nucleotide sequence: TGTGCCAGCAGCCTCAACCCGACTGGGCCCTACGAGCAGTACTTC.

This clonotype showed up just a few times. The CDR3 DNA reads TGTGCCAGCAGTGAATTAACAGGCTATGGCTACACCTTC. This codes for CASSELTGYGYTF. The J gene is TRBJ1-2, the V gene TRBV25-1, with D tentatively TRBD1 (5 bases). Germline lookup yields CDR1 MGHDK and CDR2 SYGVNS. The CDR3 extends over 13 amino acids. Trimming took 1 base from V and 4 from J, leaving 7 bases between them.